This TCR beta chain was captured by sequencing in a study of shared clonotypes between healthy human individuals (dated by TCRdb to about 2020). General notes on the study: Three men and two women, aged 18 to 49 years, made up the cohort. For each donor, CD4 naive and CD4 memory were each given three plates, CD8 naive was given two plates, and CD8 memory was given one plate. To estimate repertoire size and how much clonotype sharing occurs between individuals, the study deeply sequenced the blood TCR repertoires of five healthy adults. To increase sequencing depth and limit assay-specific biases, TCR repertoire library preparation and sequencing were carried out by different laboratories using diverse techniques. Leukapheresis yielded between about 0.94 and 9.5 billion PBMCs per donor.

V loses 4 bases, J loses 2 bases, and the germline ends lie 21 bases apart. CDR1 and CDR2 were assigned from the germline V gene as SNHLY and FYNNEI. Inclusive of the bounding cysteine and phenylalanine, the CDR3 is 17 residues long. Kept here is only the CDR3 DNA, which spans 51 bases and is read in frame from base 1. In the case of this clone: Its antigen has not been determined. No base qualities exist here, and no much larger clone lies one base off it.

CD8 naive samples were CD45RO-negative cells positively selected for CCR7, giving a CD45RA+CCR7+ population that excluded TemRA cells. The donors were healthy, HIV-negative adults with no recently reported acute infections or vaccinations. Every donor was a Caucasian adult residing in Nashville, Tennessee, USA. After blood collection by leukapheresis, PBMCs were isolated using Ficoll-Histopaque density gradient centrifugation and then cryopreserved in the vapor phase of liquid nitrogen. Purity and quantity of every magnetically sorted T cell population were checked by analytical flow cytometry. Genomic DNA was isolated from each sorted fraction and quantified by UV absorbance on a Nanodrop 2000c. Overall study results and their limits: Only blood was sampled, and tissue TCR repertoires likely differ from those in blood. Sharing across a handful of donors was observed for approximately 5% of naive CD4, over 3% of naive CD8, 2.3% of memory CD4, and around 0.4% of memory CD8 clonotypes. Pairwise subsampling led to the expectation that sequencing depth would affect the degree of clonotype sharing among donors. Compared with non-shared clonotypes, the clonotypes found in all four sorted-subset donors had higher generation probabilities. Because the study included a small number of donors, the genetic and exposure-history diversity represented was limited. Even with the large sequencing depth, rarefaction of the sorted-subset datasets indicated that sequencing was incomplete. Naive subsets generally had larger estimated clonotype richness than memory subsets.

TCR CDR3 regions were amplified from genomic DNA by multiplex PCR using the deep immunoSEQ assay. Genomic DNA extracted from each cell subset was distributed evenly over all wells of several immunoSEQ 96-well plates, and each plate served as one replicate. For sorted subsets, each replicate PCR was loaded with roughly 200 ng genomic DNA, equivalent to approximately 33,000 T cell genomes. The purified libraries were quantified using a Qubit 3.0 fluorometer, sized with a Bioanalyzer 2100, and then quantified again using the KAPA Library Quantification kit. Every immunoSEQ 96-well plate was sequenced on a dedicated single-read 150-cycle Illumina NextSeq 550 flow cell. Per the authors' processing: Because only junctional sequences without quality scores were contained in the immunoSEQ output, filtering matching that applied to full-length reads could not be performed. Sequences were annotated with PyIR, a Python wrapper for IgBLAST v1.9, and V/J genes and CDR3 were assigned using IMGT germline references. Reads were filtered out if the reads had weak V/J assignments (E-value above 1e-6), no CDR3, stop codons, out-of-frame junctions, or ambiguous translated residues. V3J clonotypes were defined as sequences sharing an identical inferred V gene, J gene, and CDR3 amino acid sequence. To compute the percentage overlap between repertoires, the number of shared unique clonotypes was divided by the size of the smaller repertoire. Three approaches were used to assess repertoire richness: RTK rarefaction, the Chao1 estimator, and Recon v2.1 estimates of unobserved clonotypes. Generation probabilities were computed with OLGA for all TCRbeta clonotypes obtained by the gDNA method from several donors. As stored in TCRdb, this immuneACCESS dataset retains in-frame rearrangements with V and J assigned. A fraction of the clones does not appear; measured against another copy, unresolved V genes explain less than half of the discrepancy, and the remainder lacks a known reason. V and J calls and clone size are those listed in that table; D and trimming were worked out from the DNA. Within this sample are about 1,900,000 clones, with about 95% of them counted one time only. The ten top clones hold approximately 1% of the sample.

Sequenced material: naive CD8+ T cells sorted from blood. What this sample's cell subset or site label stands for: CD45RA+CCR7+. The TCR sequence derives from a man between 18 and 35 years old in good health. The sequence joins TRBV2 to TRBJ2-7, and possibly TRBD1, on 5 matching bases. The CDR3 is CASSGERSLSRAYEQYF. In nucleotides, the sequence is TGTGCCAGCAGTGGAGAAAGAAGTCTTAGCAGGGCCTACGAGCAGTACTTC.